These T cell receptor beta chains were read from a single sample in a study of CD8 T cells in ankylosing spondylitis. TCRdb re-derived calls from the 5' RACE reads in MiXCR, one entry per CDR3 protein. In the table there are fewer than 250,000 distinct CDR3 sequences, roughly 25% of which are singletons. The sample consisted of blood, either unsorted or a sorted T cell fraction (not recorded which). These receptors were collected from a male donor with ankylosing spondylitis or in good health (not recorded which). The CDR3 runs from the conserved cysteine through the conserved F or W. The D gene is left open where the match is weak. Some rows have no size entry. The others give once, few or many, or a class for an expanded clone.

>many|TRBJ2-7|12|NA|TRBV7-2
TGTGCCAGCAGCCTCAACTTGGGCGAGCAGTACTTC
CASSLNLGEQYF
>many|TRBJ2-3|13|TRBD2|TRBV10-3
TGTGCCACCCTAGCGGGAGAGACAGATACGCAGTATTTT
CATLAGETDTQYF
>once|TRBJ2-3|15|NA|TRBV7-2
TGTGCCAGCAGCTTAGGCGGTGAGAAGCCAGATACGCAGTATTTT
CASSLGGEKPDTQYF
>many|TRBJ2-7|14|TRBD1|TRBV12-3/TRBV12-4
TGTGCCAGCAGTTTAGCGGACAGGGGATTTGAGCAGTACTTC
CASSLADRGFEQYF
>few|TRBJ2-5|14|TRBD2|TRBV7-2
TGTGCCAGCAGCGCGGGACTAGCAGAAGAGACCCAGTACTTC
CASSAGLAEETQYF
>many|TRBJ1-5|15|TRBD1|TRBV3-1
TGTGCCAGCAGCCCGGGACAGGGGGCAAGGCAGCCCCAGCATTTT
CASSPGQGARQPQHF
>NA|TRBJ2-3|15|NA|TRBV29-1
TGCAGCGTTGAAGGGGCTACAACGAGCACAGATACGCAGTATTTT
CSVEGATTSTDTQYF
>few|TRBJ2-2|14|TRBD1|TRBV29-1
TGCAGCGTTGGACAGGGGAAGAACACCGGGGAGCTGTTTTTT
CSVGQGKNTGELFF
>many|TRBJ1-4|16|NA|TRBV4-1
TGCGCCAGCAGCCACCAGGAAGATTCAACTAATGAAAAACTGTTTTTT
CASSHQEDSTNEKLFF
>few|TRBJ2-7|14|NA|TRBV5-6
TGTGCCAGCAGCTCGTCGCCGGGAGCATACGAGCAGTACTTC
CASSSSPGAYEQYF
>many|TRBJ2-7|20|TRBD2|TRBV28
TGTGCCAGCAGTTTGGGACTAGCGGGAGGAAGGAGGGTCTCGGCCTACGAGCAGTACTTC
CASSLGLAGGRRVSAYEQYF
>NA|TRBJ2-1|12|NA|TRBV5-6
TGTGCCAGCCGGGGTCGAGGGGGTGAGCAGTTCTTC
CASRGRGGEQFF
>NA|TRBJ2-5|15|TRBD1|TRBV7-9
TGTGCCAGCAGCCGCGGACAGGGCCTCCAAGAGACCCAGTACTTC
CASSRGQGLQETQYF
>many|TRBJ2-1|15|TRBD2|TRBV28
TGTGCCAGCAGGCCCGGGGGACTAGGAACGAATGAGCAGTTCTTC
CASRPGGLGTNEQFF
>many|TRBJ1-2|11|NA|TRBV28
TGTGCCAGCAGCGCGGACTATGGCTACACCTTC
CASSADYGYTF
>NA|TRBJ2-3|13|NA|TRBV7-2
TGTGCCAGCGGCGGGATGATGGCAGATACGCAGTATTTT
CASGGMMADTQYF
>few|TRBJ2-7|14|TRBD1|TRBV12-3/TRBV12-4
TGTGCCAGCAGTTTTGCCAGGGGGTCCTACGAGCAGTACTTC
CASSFARGSYEQYF
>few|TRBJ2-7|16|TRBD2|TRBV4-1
TGCGCCAGCAGCCAAGCAATAGCGGGCGACCTTTACGAGCAGTACTTC
CASSQAIAGDLYEQYF
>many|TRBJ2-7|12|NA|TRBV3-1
TGTGCCAGCAGCCAGATAGGGTCGGAGCAGTACTTC
CASSQIGSEQYF
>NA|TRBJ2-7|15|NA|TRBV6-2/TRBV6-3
TGTGCCAGCAGTTCCACAGGGCTGGGTAACTACGAGCAGTACTTC
CASSSTGLGNYEQYF
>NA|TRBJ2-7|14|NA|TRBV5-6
TGTGCCAGCAGCTTGACGGGAGTGGTCTACGAGCAGTACTTC
CASSLTGVVYEQYF
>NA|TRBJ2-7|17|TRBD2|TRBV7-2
TGTGCCAGCAGCTCCTTGACTAGCGGGAGGGCTAGAGACGAGCAGTACTTC
CASSSLTSGRARDEQYF
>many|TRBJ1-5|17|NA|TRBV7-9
TGTGCCAGCAGCTTAGTTCGGAGGGGGATGGGGAATCAGCCCCAGCATTTT
CASSLVRRGMGNQPQHF
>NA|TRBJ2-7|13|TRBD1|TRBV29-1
TGCAGCGTTGTGTCGGGACAGACCTACGAGCAGTACTTC
CSVVSGQTYEQYF
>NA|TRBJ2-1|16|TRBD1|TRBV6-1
TGTGCCAGCAGTACCACCCGGGACAGGGGGCTCGGTGAGCAGTTCTTC
CASSTTRDRGLGEQFF
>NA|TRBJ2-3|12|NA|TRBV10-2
TGCGCCAGCAGTGAGTTGAGGGATACGCAGTATTTT
CASSELRDTQYF
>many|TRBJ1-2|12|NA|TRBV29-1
TGCAGCGTTGAAGTTGGGACCGCCGGCTACACCTTC
CSVEVGTAGYTF
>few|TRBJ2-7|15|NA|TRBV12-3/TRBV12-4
TGTGCCAGCAGTCGGCCGGGACTCCTAGCCTACGAGCAGTACTTC
CASSRPGLLAYEQYF
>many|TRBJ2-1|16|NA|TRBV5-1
TGCGCCAGCAGCTTGGGCAGGGGACAAACCTACAATGAGCAGTTCTTC
CASSLGRGQTYNEQFF